This TCR beta chain was captured in a study of cytomegalovirus exposure and HLA in healthy donors. 13 Jbeta primers and 60 Vbeta primers were used for the PCR. TCRdb's table, derived via immunoSEQ multiplex PCR, lists solely in-frame clones and lacks some. This table holds roughly 150,000 clones, around three quarters found once. Trimming removed 0 bases at V and 6 bases at J, with 11 bases between. Germline V gene data show CDR1 as MGHRA and CDR2 as YSYEKL. CDR3 length: 14 amino acids. This clone was picked up one time. The V call is TRBV4-1, the J call TRBJ1-2, with D perhaps matching TRBD1 (5 bases). The sample was PBMCs. The TCR sequence derives from a man between 35 and 55 years old in good health and CMV-seropositive. The CDR3 region is CASSQDGGLDGYTF. In nucleotides, the CDR3 is TGCGCCAGCAGCCAAGATGGGGGGTTGGATGGCTACACCTTC.